This T cell receptor beta chain was identified in a study of cytomegalovirus exposure and HLA in healthy donors (dated by TCRdb to about 2017). Turning to the overall study: An earlier analysis of approximately 590 of the donors reported 250 to 300 Gb of sequence data and around 120 million unique TCR beta sequences from some 180 million T cells. Roughly 300 gigabases of sequencing data and approximately 91 million unique TCR sequences made up an early release that covered under 750 HLA-typed donors. Of the 398 genotyped donors, 81% fell in the genetic ancestry cluster associated with self-reported Caucasian donors. The study aimed to test whether signatures of past pathogen exposure could be identified by cataloging public T cell receptors. Using immunosequencing, the study profiled T cell repertoires from about 650 subjects and related those repertoires to cytomegalovirus serostatus. In addition to the first cohort of 666 subjects, a separate validation cohort of under 150 different subjects was used. To predict cytomegalovirus infection status, the study combined high-throughput TCR immunosequencing, statistical association of individual TCRs with disease status, and machine learning. To study patterns of TCR occurrence, a later analysis re-analyzed previously published TCR beta repertoires from around 660 donors and added high-resolution HLA genotyping. Rather than drawing on any new phenotypic data, the later analysis identified candidate immune exposures from TCR beta sequences and the way those sequences occurred across donors. An earlier analysis of 500 to 650 of the donors applied high-throughput TCR beta sequencing to assess whether each TCR beta V gene segment acted as functional or pseudogenic. Donor age, sex, ethnicity and CMV serostatus were compiled together with the repertoire data. A later genetic analysis used genome-wide SNP genotypes for about 60% of the roughly 700 donors, treating that subset as a discovery cohort. All discovery cohort repertoires had been generated on a single sequencing platform. HLA typing included class I and class II loci at four-digit resolution. The number of donors typed differed by locus, with about 629-630 for A, B, C, DRB1 and DQB1, around 500 for DQA1, 600 to 610 for DPA1, and some 450 for DPB1. Four to six DR-DQ haplotypes were handled as single units for association and clustering, since linkage in the cohort was strong. Among 300 to 500 genotyped donors of the cohort, an average of roughly 230,000 unique TCR beta nucleotide sequences was sequenced per donor, of which roughly 18% were non-productive.

The library was prepared using the immunoSEQ multiplex PCR assay. A mixture of 60 forward primers for TCR Vbeta segments and 13 reverse primers for TCR Jbeta segments was used in the multiplex PCR. A multiplex PCR assay on genomic DNA amplified the CDR3 region of rearranged TCR beta genes. On the Illumina HiSeq System, the amplified TCR beta libraries were sequenced as 87-base-pair reads. As for the authors' bioinformatics: A later analysis counted some 74 million unique TCR beta chains across the 500 to 850 repertoires, and some 11 million of these chains were shared by at least two donors. To remove PCR and sequencing errors, raw reads were error-corrected and collapsed into unique sequences using a nearest-neighbor algorithm that merged closely related sequences. To assign V, D and J gene segments, CDR3 sequences were aligned to IMGT reference sequences. For a sequence to be retained, a match of at least six nucleotides was required to both a V gene segment and a J gene segment. Rearrangements were called productive when the CDR3 lacked stop codons and stayed in frame with V and J; all others were non-productive. Following IMGT convention, CDR3 was defined as the stretch from the second conserved V-encoded cysteine up to the conserved J-encoded phenylalanine. In an earlier analysis of around 570 of the donors, sequences lacking an unambiguous match to a single V gene segment were excluded. An earlier analysis of 587 of the donors called V segments functional above 56.7% productive rearrangements and segregating when the between-donor standard deviation exceeded 5%. To diagnose cytomegalovirus status from the catalog of TCR beta chain sequences, a statistical classification framework was built. In a later analysis, V and J genes were assigned by comparing TCR nucleotide sequences against IMGT/GENE-DB human TR gene sequences. In a later analysis, CDR3 sequences and most-parsimonious VDJ recombination scenarios were assigned using the TCRdist pipeline. In a later analysis, each TCR beta chain was defined by its CDR3 amino acid sequence together with its V-gene family, and reads lacking a unique V-gene family were excluded. A later analysis removed 500 to 650 highly shared, low-generation-probability nucleotide sequences to deal with suspected cross-contamination and a sequencing artifact. A later analysis calculated a clonal expansion index for each public chain from normalized within-repertoire ranks of inferred template counts. In a later analysis, generation probabilities were computed with a VDJ recombination model fitted to out-of-frame rearrangements, and the resulting probabilities were checked against IGoR. Hypergeometric tests were used in a later analysis to score TCR-TCR, TCR-HLA and TCR-CMV co-occurrence, with a repertoire-size bias correction applied to the TCR pairs. A later analysis estimated false discovery rates by permuting HLA or CMV assignments 20 times. In a later analysis, co-occurring TCRs were grouped using DBSCAN, with TCRdist sequence similarity added in when clustering inside HLA-allele-positive subsets. For co-occurrence clustering, repertoires with fewer than 30,000 or more than 120,000 public chains were excluded, along with a handful of repertoires with anomalous nucleotide sharing. TCRdb retrieved this table from immuneACCESS and kept in-frame rearrangements only. Not all clones are present; in checked studies, unresolved V genes account for under half, and no reason is known for the remainder. V and J calls and clone size follow that table, whereas D and trimming were derived from the DNA. The sample includes around 120,000 clones, with over 70% observed a single time. About 8.3% of the sample lies in the top ten.

Measured from the cysteine to the phenylalanine, the CDR3 is 16 residues long. The retained sequence is limited to the CDR3, 48 bases, with the frame set at the first base. Via the germline V gene, CDR1 is SGHRS and CDR2 YFSETQ. V and J are truncated by 3 bases and 0 bases respectively, leaving an intervening sequence of 14 bases. On the study overall, not on this receptor specifically: According to a later analysis, parvovirus B19, influenza, CMV and Epstein-Barr virus appeared linked to several top co-occurrence clusters. In an earlier analysis of some 640 of the donors, most TCR beta V segments were observed in productive rearrangements about 87% or about 30% of the time, broadly matching IMGT annotations. CMV serostatus was the only immune exposure information available for the cohort. Across donors, most TCR sequences were observed very rarely, whereas some public TCRs were present in many individuals. An association between a missense DCLRE1C variant and V-gene and J-gene trimming of TCR beta chains was found in a later genetic analysis and replicated in an independent cohort. A further reported finding was that TCR beta sequences accurately predicted the HLA-A and HLA-B alleles for most subjects in the first cohort. Most CMV-associated TCR beta chains appeared to be HLA-restricted in a later analysis, and the HLA associations seemed to be driven largely by CMV exposure. Linkage disequilibrium might explain the correlated functional status among segregating V segments, but an unknown experimental factor could not be excluded. In a later analysis, HLA-associated TCR beta chains showed more clonal expansion and lower generation probabilities than non-associated chains that were equally common. In a later analysis, about 17,000 TCR beta sequences were associated with specific HLA alleles at a false discovery rate of 0.05. The authors suggested that the approach could potentially be extended to other disease states and immunological phenotypes. Seventeen rarely observed V segments, including chromosome 9 orphons, were excluded from the earlier analysis of approximately 600 of the donors because counts were too low. The classifier was reported to diagnose cytomegalovirus status with high specificity and sensitivity in both the original and validation cohorts. Roughly uniform sequencing depth across donors was assumed in presence/absence analyses, although this assumption may not hold. In a later analysis, TCR association rates were found to vary across HLA loci, with the most associated TCRs seen for DRB1 alleles and the fewest for HLA-C alleles. According to a later genetic analysis, donors in an Asian-associated ancestry cluster had fewer N-insertions in productive TCRs than the roughly 670-donor mean. In this cohort, only TCR beta chains were sequenced, and detectable features were limited by the absence of alpha or paired-chain data. A cluster of highly shared sequence variants was judged likely to be a technical artifact of the sequencing pipeline. Because some donors lacked HLA typing at each locus, the association tests relied only on the typed subset. In vitro tests confirmed that three of the cytomegalovirus-associated TCR beta chains recognize cytomegalovirus antigens. When HLA alleles, especially DR and DQ, strongly co-occurred, TCR associations were difficult to assign to individual alleles. The study listed approximately 150 TCR beta chains as associated with cytomegalovirus. The 87-base-pair reads could not distinguish some IMGT-functional V segments, including TRBV6-2 and TRBV6-3, so those segments were excluded.

In total, about 650 healthy bone marrow donors made up the cohort. Cohort members were all nominally healthy when sampled, although unrecorded immune exposures were likely present. The donor was CMV seropositive and belonged to the group of around 300 seropositive cohort members. A peripheral blood sample was collected from each donor, and TCR beta sequencing was performed on peripheral blood mononuclear cells. Genomic DNA was extracted from the blood cell samples with the Qiagen DNeasy Blood Extraction Kit. Comments on this clone: Its antigen has not been determined. Within one base of it there is no much larger clone, and no base qualities were kept.

This receptor was obtained from a woman aged 50 to 65 in good health and CMV-seropositive. The chain is assembled from TRBV5-1 and TRBJ2-3; tentative D gene TRBD2, with 6 bases matching. Sequenced material: PBMCs. The DNA sequence reads TGCGCCAGCAGCTCCTTGGCCAGCGGGAGCACAGATACGCAGTATTTT. It translates to CASSSLASGSTDTQYF.